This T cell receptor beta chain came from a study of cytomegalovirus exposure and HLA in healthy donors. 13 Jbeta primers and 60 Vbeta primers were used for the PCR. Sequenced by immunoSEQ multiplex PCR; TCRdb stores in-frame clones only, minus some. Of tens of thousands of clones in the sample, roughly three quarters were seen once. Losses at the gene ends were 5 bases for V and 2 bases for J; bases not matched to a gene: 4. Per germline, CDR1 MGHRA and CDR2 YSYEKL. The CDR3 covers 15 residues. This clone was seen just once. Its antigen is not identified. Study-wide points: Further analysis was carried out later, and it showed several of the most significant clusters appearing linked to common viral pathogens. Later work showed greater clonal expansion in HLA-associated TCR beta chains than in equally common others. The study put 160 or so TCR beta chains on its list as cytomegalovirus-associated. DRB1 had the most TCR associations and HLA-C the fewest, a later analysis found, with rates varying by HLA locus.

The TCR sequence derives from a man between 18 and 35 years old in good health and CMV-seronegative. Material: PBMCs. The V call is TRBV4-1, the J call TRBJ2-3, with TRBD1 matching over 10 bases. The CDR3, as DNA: TGCGCCAGCAGCGGACAGGGGGGAATCACAGATACGCAGTATTTT. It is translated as CASSGQGGITDTQYF.